This passage covers 18 T cell receptor beta chains from one sample sequenced in a study of patients and donors after allogeneic stem cell transplantation. TCRdb re-analysed the RT-PCR reads in MiXCR, keeping a single row per CDR3 protein. The table has about a million distinct CDR3 sequences, 18% seen once. Material for sequencing was blood, either unsorted or a sorted T cell fraction (not recorded which). All receptors derive from a human donor who was either an allogeneic HSCT recipient or a stem cell or donor lymphocyte infusion donor (not recorded which). It is not recorded whose cells these are; they may come from a transplant donor.

The rearrangement joins TRBV20-1 to TRBJ2-3; the match to TRBD1 covers 8 bases. The CDR3 contains 13 residues. Germline CDR1 DFQATT, CDR2 SNEGSKA (reference sequence). After removal of 5 bases from V and 3 bases from J, the junction contained 4 bases not matched to a gene. The chain's CDR3 is CSASRGRTDTQYF. Written as DNA, the CDR3 is TGCAGTGCTTCCAGGGGGCGAACAGATACGCAGTATTTT.

This clonotype was seen more than once but under ten times. Written as DNA, the CDR3 is TGCAGTGCCGGCAGGGGGATGAGTTGGAACACTGAAGCTTTCTTT. Its protein is CSAGRGMSWNTEAFF. V usage is TRBV20-1 and J usage is TRBJ1-1; TRBD1 agrees at 7 bases. This CDR3 has 15 residues. Trimming cost V 6 bases and J 1 base; bases outside gene matches: 11. Germline-derived CDR1 and CDR2 are DFQATT and SNEGSKA (reference sequence).

This clonotype was observed a few times. V is TRBV25-1 and J is TRBJ2-3, with 12 bases lining up with TRBD2. Trimming removed 2 bases from V and 2 bases from J; junction bases left unmatched: 2. Germline V gene data show CDR1 as MGHDK and CDR2 as SYGVNS. The CDR3 sequence is 16 residues long. This CDR3 is CASSERTSGVTDTQYF. CDR3 DNA: TGTGCCAGCAGTGAACGGACTAGCGGGGTCACAGATACGCAGTATTTT.

The V and J genes are TRBV27 and TRBJ2-3; 10 nucleotides line up with TRBD2. CDR3 length: 16 residues. The V segment lost 5 bases and the J segment 6 bases; nucleotides outside the gene matches: 11. Germline V gene lookup returns CDR1 MNHEY and CDR2 SMNVEV (reference sequence). The CDR3 loop reads CASSRKPGLASDTQYF. The CDR3 DNA is TGTGCCAGCAGTCGAAAACCGGGACTAGCGTCGGATACGCAGTATTTT.

This clonotype was found a few times. The chain uses TRBV20-1 and TRBJ2-2; D is tentatively TRBD1 or TRBD2 (6 bases each). The CDR3 has 13 amino acids. Deletions cut 5 bases from V and 4 bases from J, with 11 bases between. Germline CDR1 and CDR2: DFQATT and SNEGSKA (reference sequence). CDR3 DNA sequence: TGCAGTGCTCGGGGGCCGGCCACCGGGGAGCTGTTTTTT. It translates to CSARGPATGELFF.

This clonotype has a count of ten or more. The rearrangement uses TRBV7-9 and TRBJ1-1; D uncertain. Germline V gene data show CDR1 as SEHNR and CDR2 as FQNEAQ (reference sequence). V lost 6 bases, J lost 4 bases, and 9 bases lay in between. The CDR3 extends over 12 amino acids. The CDR3 is CASSLIGTEAFF. Written as DNA, the CDR3 is TGTGCCAGCAGTTTAATCGGCACTGAAGCTTTCTTT.

The chain recombines TRBV20-1 with TRBJ1-3; D gene ambiguous. The CDR3 length is 15 residues. The V and J ends lost 6 bases and 4 bases respectively, with 19 bases between them. Germline V lookup: CDR1 DFQATT, CDR2 SNEGSKA (reference sequence). The CDR3 region has the DNA TGCAGTGCCCAATTTCCCCATTTACCGGGAAACACCATATATTTT. Residues: CSAQFPHLPGNTIYF.

The CDR3, as DNA: TGTGCCAGCAGCCTTTGGGACACCCGCTCCTACAATGAGCAGTTCTTC. This codes for CASSLWDTRSYNEQFF. The chain has TRBV5-4 and TRBJ2-1, with D possibly being TRBD1 (6 bases). Deletions cut 4 bases from V and 0 bases from J, with 14 bases between. CDR3 length: 16 residues. CDR1 and CDR2 (germline): SGHNT, YYREEE (reference sequence).

The chain recombines TRBV13 with TRBJ2-1; D could derive from TRBD1 or TRBD2 (5 bases each). V shed 1 base and J shed 9 bases, with 22 bases lying between them. Looked up from germline, CDR1 is PRHDT and CDR2 is FYEKMQ (reference sequence). The CDR3 runs to 17 residues. CDR3 in DNA: TGTGCCAGCAGCTTAGAGTTAGGTGGGGCTTCGGGATTTGAGCAGTTCTTC. As protein: CASSLELGGASGFEQFF.

The V and J genes are TRBV20-1 and TRBJ2-7, with D unclear. Per the germline V gene, CDR1 is DFQATT and CDR2 is SNEGSKA (reference sequence). The CDR3 extends over 14 amino acids. V shed 0 bases and J shed 3 bases, with 12 bases lying between them. The CDR3 reads CSARDTPKVYEQYF. The DNA for the CDR3 is TGCAGTGCTAGAGATACCCCCAAGGTCTACGAGCAGTACTTC.

This clonotype was detected only a few times. J is TRBJ1-5 and V is TRBV6-1, with a weak D call TRBD1 (5 bases). The germline gives CDR1 MNHNS, CDR2 SASEGT. Trimming pared 6 bases from V and 0 bases from J, leaving 18 bases between. The CDR3 covers 17 residues. CDR3 loop: CASSRTGGSDSNQPQHF. In DNA form, the CDR3 reads TGTGCCAGCAGCAGAACGGGGGGTTCCGATAGCAATCAGCCCCAGCATTTT.

This clonotype was counted between two and nine times. This chain links TRBV6-1 with TRBJ1-5; D possibly corresponds to TRBD1 (5 bases). Trimming took off 2 bases at V and 4 bases at J, with 15 bases between the two ends. CDR1 MNHNS and CDR2 SASEGT come from the germline V gene. The CDR3 spans 16 residues. In DNA form, the CDR3 reads TGTGCCAGCAGTGAATTGAGGGGTAGAAGGAATCAGCCCCAGCATTTT. It yields the protein CASSELRGRRNQPQHF.

The table lists this clonotype with many counts. The V gene is TRBV4-1, the J gene TRBJ2-7; TRBD1 matches 7 bases. The CDR3 is 15 amino acids. Germline V gene sequence: CDR1 MGHRA, CDR2 YSYEKL. V lost 0 bases, J lost 3 bases, and 5 bases stayed unmatched. This CDR3 is CASSQDWGTDYEQYF. The CDR3, as DNA: TGCGCCAGCAGCCAAGATTGGGGGACAGACTACGAGCAGTACTTC.

This clonotype has a handful of counts. The rearrangement joins TRBV20-1 to TRBJ2-6; 9 bases match TRBD1. The germline V gene encodes CDR1 DFQATT and CDR2 SNEGSKA (reference sequence). The V gene end was trimmed by 2 bases and the J gene end by 0 bases; junction bases not matched to a gene: 11. CDR3 length: 19 residues. In nucleotides, the CDR3 is TGCAGTGCTAGACTCCCCGGGACAGGGCTATCCTCTGGGGCCAACGTCCTGACTTTC. The encoded protein is CSARLPGTGLSSGANVLTF.

This clonotype showed up just a few times. This sequence joins TRBV27 and TRBJ2-7, with TRBD1 as a possible D gene (5 bases). Germline V gene data show CDR1 as MNHEY and CDR2 as SMNVEV (reference sequence). The CDR3 runs 12 residues. V was clipped by 8 bases and J by 1 base, with 9 bases between them. The CDR3 region is CASGRGSYEQYF. In DNA, the CDR3 is TGTGCCAGCGGTAGGGGATCCTACGAGCAGTACTTC.

The gene calls are TRBV6-1 and TRBJ2-7, with D uncertain. Germline loops: CDR1 MNHNS, CDR2 SASEGT. Deletions cut 6 bases from V and 3 bases from J, with 15 bases between. The CDR3 is made up of 14 amino acids. DNA for the CDR3: TGTGCCAGCAGCCGCTCGGGCAGAAGCTACGAGCAGTACTTC. Encoded protein: CASSRSGRSYEQYF.

This clonotype was recorded a few times. V usage is TRBV9 and J usage is TRBJ2-1, with 14 bases identical to TRBD2. J lost 9 bases, V lost 1 base, and 9 bases had no gene match. Looked up from germline, CDR1 is SGDLS and CDR2 is YYNGEE. This CDR3 has 17 residues. Written as DNA, the CDR3 is TGTGCCAGCAGCGTAACTGCGACTAGCGGGAGGGCCCGTGAGCAGTTCTTC. Translation: CASSVTATSGRAREQFF.

CDR3: CASSLYGAEQFF. CDR3 sequence (DNA): TGTGCCAGCAGCTTATATGGGGCTGAGCAGTTCTTC. The V call is TRBV7-9, the J call TRBJ2-1; TRBD1 might be the D (5 bases). V was trimmed by 2 bases and J by 9 bases, leaving 8 bases between them. The CDR3 extends over 12 amino acids. Germline V gene sequence: CDR1 SEHNR, CDR2 FQNEAQ (reference sequence).